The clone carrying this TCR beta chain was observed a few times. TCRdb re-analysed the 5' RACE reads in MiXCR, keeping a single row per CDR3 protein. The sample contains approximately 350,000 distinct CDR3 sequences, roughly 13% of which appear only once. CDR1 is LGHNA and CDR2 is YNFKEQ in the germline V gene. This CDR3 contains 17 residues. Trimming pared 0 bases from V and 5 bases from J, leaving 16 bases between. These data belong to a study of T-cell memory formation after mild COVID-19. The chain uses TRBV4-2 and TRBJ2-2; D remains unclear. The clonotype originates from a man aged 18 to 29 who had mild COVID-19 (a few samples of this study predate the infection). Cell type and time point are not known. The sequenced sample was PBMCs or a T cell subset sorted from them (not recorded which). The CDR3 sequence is CASSQDPTDWATGELFF. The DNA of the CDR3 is TGTGCCAGCAGCCAAGATCCCACAGATTGGGCGACCGGGGAGCTGTTTTTT.